What follows is one T cell receptor beta chain and its context. This sample stems from a study of control samples from healthy donors and cancer patients. Sequencing was performed with immunoSEQ multiplex PCR; in TCRdb, only in-frame clones are kept and a portion is missing. The table includes around 170,000 clones, around 88% detected once. In germline, CDR1 is SEHNR, CDR2 FQNEAQ (reference sequence). This CDR3 has 11 residues. The V gene lost 10 bases and the J gene lost 5 bases, with 11 bases spanning the gap. This chain links TRBV7-9 with TRBJ2-5; D unclear. The sequencing sample was made of blood. This receptor was obtained from a woman in her thirties in good health. The CDR3 loop is CATLLWETQYF. As DNA, the CDR3 is TGTGCCACACTTTTATGGGAGACCCAGTACTTC.